A single sample is the source of the 32 T cell receptor beta chains below, sequenced in a study of vaccination and CD4 T cells after COVID-19. What these receptors recognize is not known. Sequencing of DNA taken from cultured CD4+ T cells relied on the Oncomine TCR Beta short-read assay. TCRdb fed the PCR reads into MiXCR, producing one record per CDR3 protein. The repertoire holds fewer than 6,500 distinct CDR3 sequences, with 15% to 20% as singletons. The treatment denotes: roughly 10-day PBMC culture with coronavirus spike peptide pools or control peptides (ViraFEST assay). Sequenced sample: CD4+ T cells from blood, cultured in vitro. Source of these receptors: a human donor who had recovered from COVID-19.

The sample holds a few counts of this clonotype. V and J are TRBV2 and TRBJ1-5; 7 bases line up with TRBD1. The CDR3 extends over 16 amino acids. V lost 6 bases and J lost 6; bases outside the gene matches: 14. Per germline, CDR1 SNHLY and CDR2 FYNNEI. CDR3 in amino acids: CASSDTGRAGGQPQHF. The DNA of the CDR3 is TGTGCCAGCAGCGACACTGGCAGGGCAGGGGGTCAGCCCCAGCATTTT. The whole variable domain, remainder taken from reference TRBV2 and TRBJ1-5, is EPEVTQTPSHQVTQMGQEVILRCVPISNHLYFYWYRQILGQKVEFLVSFYNNEISEKSEIFDDQFSVERPDGSNFTLKIRSTKLEDSAMYFCASSDTGRAGGQPQHFGDGTRLSIL.

This clonotype has only a few counts. V is TRBV10-3 and J is TRBJ1-4; 8 positions match TRBD1. CDR1 and CDR2 from the germline V gene are ENHRY and SYGVKD. The CDR3 loop spans 15 amino acids. V lost 2 bases to trimming and J lost 5 bases; unmatched junction nucleotides: 4. The CDR3 protein is CAISEPGQGNEKLFF. Here the CDR3 DNA reads TGTGCCATCAGTGAGCCTGGACAGGGCAATGAAAAACTGTTTTTT.

The chain couples TRBV6-1 to TRBJ2-1, with 12 nucleotides matching TRBD1. The V gene's germline CDR1 is MNHNS and CDR2 SASEGT. This CDR3 region has 15 residues. V trimming: 6 bases; J trimming: 4 bases; junction bases outside the gene matches: 4. The CDR3 region has the DNA TGTGCCAGCAGCAGGGACAGGGGGCTGTACAATGAGCAGTTCTTC. Encoded protein: CASSRDRGLYNEQFF.

Here the CDR3 reads CASKAGGQSNQPQHF. CDR3 DNA sequence: TGTGCCAGTAAGGCGGGGGGTCAGAGCAATCAGCCCCAGCATTTT. The chain employs TRBV19 and TRBJ1-5, with D tentatively TRBD1 (5 bases). V lost 7 bases to trimming and J lost 1 base, with 14 bases between them. The CDR3 loop spans 15 amino acids. The V gene's germline CDR1 is LNHDA and CDR2 SQIVND (reference sequence). The full variable domain, rest sourced from reference TRBV19 and TRBJ1-5, is DGGITQSPKYLFRKEGQNVTLSCEQNLNHDAMYWYRQDPGQGLRLIYYSQIVNDFQKGDIAEGYSVSREKKESFPLTVTSAQKNPTAFYLCASKAGGQSNQPQHFGDGTRLSIL.

V usage is TRBV6-1 and J usage is TRBJ2-2; the D is unclear. The V end was cut by 4 bases, the J end by 7 bases, with 7 bases between. The CDR3 has 12 amino acids. Germline lookup yields CDR1 MNHNS and CDR2 SASEGT. CDR3 residues: CASSGTSGELFF. In DNA form, the CDR3 reads TGTGCCAGCAGTGGGACCAGCGGGGAGCTGTTTTTT.

This clonotype is medium-sized within its sample. V usage is TRBV2 and J usage is TRBJ1-2, with a weak D call TRBD1 (6 bases). The CDR3 contains 12 residues. Germline V lookup: CDR1 SNHLY, CDR2 FYNNEI. V lost 8 bases to trimming and J lost 4 bases, with 11 bases between them. The CDR3 region is CASRDRTYGYTF. CDR3 nucleotides: TGTGCCAGCCGCGACAGGACCTATGGCTACACCTTC.

This clonotype was detected only a few times. This rearrangement joins TRBV30 to TRBJ1-1; 7 bases align to TRBD1. This CDR3 region has 12 residues. Germline loops: CDR1 GTSNPN, CDR2 SVGIG (reference sequence). Unmatched junction bases numbered 3, after V lost 2 bases and J lost 6 bases. The CDR3 DNA sequence: TGTGCCTGGAGTCCCGGACAGGCTGAAGCTTTCTTT. The encoded protein is CAWSPGQAEAFF.

The chain employs TRBV7-6 and TRBJ2-7, with D perhaps given as TRBD1 or TRBD2 (7 bases each). V dropped 8 bases and J dropped 5 bases, with 16 bases sitting between them. Germline lookup yields CDR1 SGHVS and CDR2 FNYEAQ. The CDR3 extends over 13 amino acids. As DNA, the CDR3 is TGTGCCAGCCTCCCCCAGGGGGGGGACGAGCAGTACTTC. This translates into CASLPQGGDEQYF.

This clonotype is medium-sized within its sample. V gene TRBV19 combines with J gene TRBJ1-5; D uncertain. Germline V CDR1 and CDR2: LNHDA, SQIVND (reference sequence). The CDR3 contains 13 residues. V was trimmed by 5 bases and J by 2 bases, leaving 7 bases between them. The CDR3: CASSSDRNQPQHF. The CDR3 nucleotides read TGTGCCAGTAGTTCGGACCGCAATCAGCCCCAGCATTTT.

The chain joins TRBV20-1 to TRBJ2-2; D gene ambiguous. Germline CDR1 DFQATT, CDR2 SNEGSKA (reference sequence). CDR3 length equals 13 residues. Trimming pared 1 base from V and 4 bases from J, leaving 7 bases between. The DNA for the CDR3 is TGCAGTGCTAGAGCAAGGTTCACCGGGGAGCTGTTTTTT. Translated: CSARARFTGELFF.

A few counts support this clonotype. The chain joins TRBV29-1 to TRBJ1-1; 12 bases are a match to TRBD1. Germline CDR1 is SQVTM and CDR2 is ANQGSEA. CDR3 length equals 13 residues. Germline trimming cut 4 bases from V and 4 bases from J; bases unmatched to any gene: 1. The CDR3 protein is CSVGGQGATEAFF. The DNA for the CDR3 is TGCAGCGTTGGGGGACAGGGGGCCACTGAAGCTTTCTTT.

The V call is TRBV12-3 or TRBV12-4, the J call TRBJ1-4, with D hard to call. The germline V and J ends were trimmed by 6 bases and 7 bases, with 12 bases remaining between them. CDR3 length: 13 residues. CDR3 region: CASSPLAGEKLFF. CDR3 bases: TGTGCCAGCAGCCCCCTCGCTGGTGAAAAACTGTTTTTT.

Written as DNA, the CDR3 is TGTGCCTGGAGTGTAGTCTCCTATGAGGGGGAGCTGTTTTTT. Residues: CAWSVVSYEGELFF. The chain carries TRBV30 and TRBJ2-2; no definite D call. The CDR3 is made up of 14 amino acids. The germline V gene has CDR1 GTSNPN and CDR2 SVGIG (reference sequence). V dropped 0 bases and J dropped 8 bases, with 13 bases sitting between them.

The table lists this clonotype with a few counts. The V call is TRBV2, the J call TRBJ1-6; tentative D call: TRBD1 (6 bases). CDR1 and CDR2 from the germline V gene are SNHLY and FYNNEI. Trimming took 3 bases from V and 3 from J, leaving 9 bases between them. CDR3 length: 15 residues. The CDR3 sequence: CASSETGDYNSPLHF. Written as DNA, the CDR3 is TGTGCCAGCAGTGAGACAGGCGACTATAATTCACCCCTCCACTTT.

This rearrangement joins TRBV30 to TRBJ1-2; no clear D gene. The CDR3 has 11 residues. CDR1 is GTSNPN, CDR2 SVGIG, per germline (reference sequence). The V and J ends lost 0 bases and 4 bases respectively, with 3 bases between them. This chain's CDR3 is CAWSVGYGYTF. The CDR3 DNA is TGTGCCTGGAGTGTTGGCTATGGCTACACCTTC.

On this clonotype itself: A junction boundary mismatches the germline segment, possibly from a read error. The rearrangement joins TRBV19 to TRBJ1-2, with 8 bases aligning to TRBD1. The CDR3 runs 15 residues. Germline CDR1 is LNHDA and CDR2 is SQIVND (reference sequence). In DNA form, the CDR3 reads TGTGCCAGTAGTATCAGGACAGGGCCTAACTATGGCTACGCCTTC. Its translation is CASSIRTGPNYGYAF.

This chain links TRBV29-1 with TRBJ2-5; a possible D gene is TRBD2 (6 bases). V lost 1 base to trimming and J lost 2 bases, with 11 bases between them. This CDR3 has 14 residues. CDR1 is SQVTM, CDR2 ANQGSEA, per germline. CDR3 nucleotides: TGCAGCGTTGAAGGGAGGGACTGGCAAGAGACCCAGTACTTC. Translating gives CSVEGRDWQETQYF.

This clonotype was observed a handful of times. The genes are TRBV10-3 and TRBJ1-2; possible D gene TRBD1, 5 bases. The CDR3 has 15 residues. Germline CDR1 ENHRY, CDR2 SYGVKD. V lost 10 bases, J lost 1 base, and 19 bases lay in between. CDR3 in DNA: TGTGCCACCTCACCAGAGACAGCTAATAACTATGGCTACACCTTC. As protein: CATSPETANNYGYTF.

This clonotype was seen a handful of times. V is TRBV2 and J is TRBJ2-1; tentatively, D is TRBD1 (6 bases). Trimming stripped 6 bases from V and 8 bases from J, with 11 bases between. There are 12 residues in the CDR3. Germline V gene data show CDR1 as SNHLY and CDR2 as FYNNEI. CDR3 loop: CASRDAGDEQFF. The CDR3 DNA sequence: TGTGCCAGCAGAGACGCAGGGGATGAGCAGTTCTTC. The full variable domain, completed using reference TRBV2 and TRBJ2-1, is EPEVTQTPSHQVTQMGQEVILRCVPISNHLYFYWYRQILGQKVEFLVSFYNNEISEKSEIFDDQFSVERPDGSNFTLKIRSTKLEDSAMYFCASRDAGDEQFFGPGTRLTVL.

The rearrangement uses TRBV12-3 or TRBV12-4 and TRBJ2-2; D is uncertain. V shed 3 bases and J shed 5 bases, with 1 base lying between them. The CDR3 is 11 amino acids. In DNA form, the CDR3 reads TGTGCCAGCAGTTTTACCGGGGAGCTGTTTTTT. Residues: CASSFTGELFF.

This clonotype occurred a few times. The rearrangement joins TRBV20-1 to TRBJ2-1; D is ambiguous. Germline V lookup: CDR1 DFQATT, CDR2 SNEGSKA (reference sequence). Trimming removed 3 bases at V and 4 bases at J, with 7 bases between. The CDR3 is 12 residues long. DNA for the CDR3: TGCAGTGCTAGCGTCGATTACAATGAGCAGTTCTTC. Its protein is CSASVDYNEQFF.

This clonotype was seen a few times. CDR3 sequence reads: CSAAGGGMNTEAFF. The CDR3 DNA is TGCAGTGCTGCAGGGGGCGGGATGAACACTGAAGCTTTCTTT. The gene calls are TRBV20-1 and TRBJ1-1; 8 bases align to TRBD1. Germline CDR1 DFQATT, CDR2 SNEGSKA (reference sequence). V shed 5 bases, J shed 0 bases, and the junction held 5 bases outside the gene matches. CDR3 length: 14 amino acids.

The sample holds a few counts of this clonotype. The rearrangement links TRBV7-2 to TRBJ2-7; 7 bases fit TRBD2. Germline CDR1 SGHTA, CDR2 FQGNSA. There are 14 residues in the CDR3. The V segment lost 4 bases and the J segment 6 bases; nucleotides outside the gene matches: 9. CDR3 sequence: CASSSSGTSFEQYF. The CDR3, as DNA: TGTGCCAGCAGCTCGAGCGGGACGTCTTTCGAGCAGTACTTC.

V usage is TRBV19 and J usage is TRBJ1-1; 7 bases fit TRBD1. The J segment lost 5 bases and the V segment lost 7 bases, leaving 7 bases of the junction unmatched. CDR1 is LNHDA, CDR2 SQIVND, per germline (reference sequence). The CDR3 sequence is 13 residues long. In DNA form, the CDR3 reads TGTGCCAGTACCGGGACAGAGATAACTGAAGCTTTCTTT. Amino acid sequence: CASTGTEITEAFF.

The chain joins TRBV11-2 to TRBJ2-1; TRBD1 agrees at 8 bases. J lost 7 bases, V lost 5 bases, and 4 bases had no gene match. The CDR3 is 13 amino acids. The germline gives CDR1 SGHAT, CDR2 FQNNGV. CDR3 in amino acids: CASSINRGNEQFF. In DNA, the CDR3 is TGTGCCAGCAGCATTAACAGGGGGAATGAGCAGTTCTTC.

The chain couples TRBV7-2 to TRBJ2-2, with 15 bases fitting TRBD2. V shed 5 bases, J shed 7 bases, and the junction held 17 bases outside the gene matches. From germline, CDR1 is SGHTA and CDR2 FQGNSA. This CDR3 spans 20 amino acids. The CDR3 region is CASSLYPQGLAGGDGGELFF. CDR3 nucleotides: TGTGCCAGCAGCCTATATCCTCAAGGACTAGCGGGAGGGGACGGCGGGGAGCTGTTTTTT.

This clonotype appeared a few times. The chain links TRBV28 to TRBJ1-4; no clear D gene. The germline CDR1 and CDR2 sequences are MDHEN and SYDVKM. With 4 bases removed from V and 0 bases from J, the gap between germline ends came to 0 bases. The CDR3 runs to 12 residues. In nucleotides, the CDR3 is TGTGCCAGCAGTTCAACTAATGAAAAACTGTTTTTT. This translates into CASSSTNEKLFF.

The CDR3 here is CASSQLAGAYNEQFF. The CDR3 bases are TGTGCCAGCAGCCAACTAGCGGGAGCCTACAATGAGCAGTTCTTC. The chain recombines TRBV11-3 with TRBJ2-1, with 11 bases lining up with TRBD2. Germline V gives CDR1 SGHNT, CDR2 YENEEA. The CDR3 runs to 15 residues. V lost 5 bases and J lost 2; bases outside the gene matches: 2.

The V and J genes are TRBV5-8 and TRBJ2-5; D is possibly TRBD1 (6 bases). Trimming cost V 4 bases and J 7 bases, with 17 bases left between them. CDR3 length equals 14 residues. CDR1 is SGHTS and CDR2 is YDEGEE in the germline V gene. CDR3 region: CASSDRTGKGTQYF. DNA for the CDR3: TGTGCCAGCAGCGACCGAACAGGGAAGGGGACCCAGTACTTC.

This clonotype was observed a few times. The chain carries TRBV18 and TRBJ1-2; possible D gene TRBD1, 5 bases. The CDR3 is made up of 14 amino acids. Germline V lookup: CDR1 KGHSH, CDR2 LQKENI. The ends were cut back, 5 bases at V and 5 bases at J, with 15 bases in the middle. The CDR3 reads CASSSAHGAYGYTF. CDR3 in DNA: TGTGCCAGCTCATCGGCCCATGGGGCTTATGGCTACACCTTC.

A few counts support this clonotype. This rearrangement joins TRBV20-1 to TRBJ2-3, with D maybe TRBD2 (6 bases). The CDR3 length is 12 residues. The ends were cut back, 3 bases at V and 4 bases at J, with 8 bases in the middle. Germline CDR1 is DFQATT and CDR2 is SNEGSKA (reference sequence). CDR3 protein: CSASRLADTQYF. The DNA of the CDR3 is TGCAGTGCTAGCCGACTAGCAGATACGCAGTATTTT.

V usage is TRBV5-1 and J usage is TRBJ2-6; D is possibly TRBD2 (5 bases). The CDR3 length is 14 residues. Trimming shortened V by 0 bases and J by 12 bases, and 13 bases separated the two germline ends. Germline lookup yields CDR1 SGHRS and CDR2 YFSETQ. In nucleotides, the CDR3 is TGCGCCAGCAGCTTGGAGGCCAGCGGCAGCGTCCTGACTTTC. This encodes CASSLEASGSVLTF.